This entry concerns a single TCR beta chain. Assay used: immunoSEQ multiplex PCR; TCRdb lists only in-frame clones, some missing. The table has around 120,000 clones, about 93% seen once. The sample is drawn from a study of T cell responses to AZD1222 COVID-19 vaccine. With 5 bases removed from V and 4 bases from J, the gap between germline ends came to 12 bases. Germline CDR1 and CDR2: SGHAT and FQNNGV. The CDR3 has 14 residues. The gene calls are TRBV11-2 and TRBJ1-3; tentatively, D is TRBD1 (6 bases). The TCR comes from an adult who received the AZD1222 COVID-19 vaccine. The sample in question was peripheral blood, obtained 28 days after the second AZD1222 dose. CDR3 sequence reads: CASSLSTGGNTIYF. In nucleotides, the CDR3 is TGTGCCAGCAGCCTATCGACAGGAGGAAACACCATATATTTT.